Listed below are T cell receptor beta chains from one sample, sequenced in a study of blood T cell repertoires in COVID-19. Sequenced by immunoSEQ multiplex PCR; TCRdb stores in-frame clones only, minus some. The table includes about 230,000 clones, about four fifths detected once. Material for sequencing was peripheral blood. Source of these receptors: a middle-aged man with active or convalescent COVID-19. CDR3s include the opening cysteine and the closing phenylalanine or tryptophan. D genes are given only for firm matches. The size field is filled for only some rows; it gives once, few, many or a size class.

v_gene	abundance	j_gene	d_gene	CDR3nt	CDR3aa
TRBV11-2	NA	TRBJ2-7	NA	TGTGCCAGCAGCTTAGATGGCCAATTTTACGAGCAGTACTTC	CASSLDGQFYEQYF
TRBV12-3/TRBV12-4	NA	TRBJ1-2	TRBD1	TGTGCCAGCAGTCCGGGACAGGGAGATGGCTACACCTTC	CASSPGQGDGYTF
TRBV11-2	NA	TRBJ2-7	NA	TGTGCCAGCAGCTTAGATCTCCGGGGGGCCACCTACGAGCAGTACTTC	CASSLDLRGATYEQYF
TRBV21-1	NA	TRBJ2-6	NA	TGTGCCAGCAGCAAATCCGACAGGTCTGGGGCCAACGTCCTGACTTTC	CASSKSDRSGANVLTF
TRBV3-1/TRBV3-2	NA	TRBJ2-4	NA	TGTGCCAGCAGCCAAGGGGGGCTAGGGGACATTCAGTACTTC	CASSQGGLGDIQYF
TRBV5-1	once	TRBJ1-6	TRBD1	TGCGCCAGCAGCCAGGGGACAGGGAATAACAATTCACCCCTCCACTTT	CASSQGTGNNNSPLHF
TRBV9	NA	TRBJ2-3	TRBD1	TGTGCCAGCAGCCCCGAGCAGGGACAGACAACAGATACGCAGTATTTT	CASSPEQGQTTDTQYF
TRBV6-5	few	TRBJ1-1	NA	TGTGCCAGCGCCGCGGGGAACACTGAAGCTTTCTTT	CASAAGNTEAFF
TRBV28	NA	TRBJ1-2	NA	TGTGCCAGCAGTTCACCCGGGATTCCTGGCTACACCTTC	CASSSPGIPGYTF
TRBV9	many	TRBJ1-1	NA	TGTGCCAGCAGCTCCCAATTGAACACTGAAGCTTTCTTT	CASSSQLNTEAFF
TRBV6-6	NA	TRBJ2-2	NA	TGTGCCAGCAGTACACAGGGAAACCCAAACACCGGGGAGCTGTTTTTT	CASSTQGNPNTGELFF
TRBV15	NA	TRBJ1-1	NA	TGTGCCACCAGCAGAGTGGACATGAACACTGAAGCTTTCTTT	CATSRVDMNTEAFF
TRBV5-1	once	TRBJ2-1	NA	TGCGCCAGCAGCCATACAGGGAGCTCCTACAATGAGCAGTTCTTC	CASSHTGSSYNEQFF
TRBV5-1	NA	TRBJ2-1	TRBD2	TGCGCCAGCAGCTTGGCATCTAGCGGGGGAGGGGGTGAGCAGTTCTTC	CASSLASSGGGGEQFF
TRBV7-8	NA	TRBJ1-3	NA	TGTGCCAGCAGCCGTACGGGGGGTGGAAACACCATATATTTT	CASSRTGGGNTIYF
TRBV18	NA	TRBJ2-5	NA	TGTGCCAGCTCACCAGACAGACAAGAGACCCAGTACTTC	CASSPDRQETQYF
TRBV12-3/TRBV12-4	NA	TRBJ1-6	TRBD1	TGTGCCAGCAGTTCACAGGGGGCATTCCTCCACTTT	CASSSQGAFLHF
TRBV20-1	NA	TRBJ2-1	TRBD2	TGCAGTGCTAGTAGAGGGAGCGGGGGCCCCTACAATGAGCAGTTCTTC	CSASRGSGGPYNEQFF
TRBV7-9	NA	TRBJ1-2	NA	TGTGCCAGCAGCCCCGCCCTAGGGGGGGCGGTATGGGGCTACACCTTC	CASSPALGGAVWGYTF
TRBV14	NA	TRBJ1-2	NA	TGTGCCAGCAGCCAAGTACAGGGTTATGGCTACACCTTC	CASSQVQGYGYTF
TRBV11-2	NA	TRBJ1-1	NA	TGTGCCAGCAGCTTAGATCCGGGAAACACTGAAGCTTTCTTT	CASSLDPGNTEAFF
TRBV7-3	NA	TRBJ2-7	NA	TGTGCCAGCAGCTTAATGGGGGGAACTAACTACGAGCAGTACTTC	CASSLMGGTNYEQYF
TRBV9	NA	TRBJ2-7	TRBD1	TGTGCCAGCAGCGCCCGACAGGGCAATGCCTACGAGCAGTACTTC	CASSARQGNAYEQYF
TRBV5-1	NA	TRBJ1-1	TRBD1	TGCGCCAGCAAGGGACAGGGCAGTATGAGCACTGAAGCTTTCTTT	CASKGQGSMSTEAFF
TRBV2	few	TRBJ2-1	NA	TGTGCCAGCAATGTAGGGACGGGGGGCGCCTACAATGAGCAGTTCTTC	CASNVGTGGAYNEQFF
TRBV6-5	NA	TRBJ1-3	NA	TGTGCCAGCAGGACCGGGGGTACCGGAAACACCATATATTTT	CASRTGGTGNTIYF
TRBV7-8	NA	TRBJ1-6	TRBD1	TGTGCCAGCAGCATCCGGGACAGCACGAATTCACCCCTCCACTTT	CASSIRDSTNSPLHF
TRBV5-1	NA	TRBJ1-6	NA	TGCGCCAGCAGCTTGACAGTAAATAATTCACCCCTCCACTTT	CASSLTVNNSPLHF
TRBV9	NA	TRBJ2-2	TRBD1	TGTGCCAGCAGCCCAAGGGACAGGGGAACCGGGGAGCTGTTTTTT	CASSPRDRGTGELFF
TRBV12-5	medium-sized	TRBJ2-7	NA	TGTGCTAGTGGCCCGGAGGGATACGAGCAGTACTTC	CASGPEGYEQYF
TRBV7-8	NA	TRBJ1-2	TRBD1	TGTGCCAGCAGCCCCGGGACAGTTGGTGGCTACACCTTC	CASSPGTVGGYTF
TRBV5-1	once	TRBJ1-6	TRBD1	TGCGCCAGCAGCTTGCTGACAGGGGGCTCCTATAATTCACCCCTCCACTTT	CASSLLTGGSYNSPLHF
TRBV7-2	NA	TRBJ2-2	NA	TGTGCCAGCAGCTTAGTACTGGCCGGGGAGCTGTTTTTT	CASSLVLAGELFF
TRBV5-5	NA	TRBJ1-1	NA	TGTGCCAGCAGCTTGACGGACACTGAAGCTTTCTTT	CASSLTDTEAFF
TRBV5-4	once	TRBJ1-1	TRBD1	TGTGCCAGCAGCTTGTTAACAGGGGGAGCTTTCTTT	CASSLLTGGAFF
TRBV3-1/TRBV3-2	NA	TRBJ1-1	NA	TGTGCCAGCAGCTCCTACGGGAGGACTGAAGCTTTCTTT	CASSSYGRTEAFF